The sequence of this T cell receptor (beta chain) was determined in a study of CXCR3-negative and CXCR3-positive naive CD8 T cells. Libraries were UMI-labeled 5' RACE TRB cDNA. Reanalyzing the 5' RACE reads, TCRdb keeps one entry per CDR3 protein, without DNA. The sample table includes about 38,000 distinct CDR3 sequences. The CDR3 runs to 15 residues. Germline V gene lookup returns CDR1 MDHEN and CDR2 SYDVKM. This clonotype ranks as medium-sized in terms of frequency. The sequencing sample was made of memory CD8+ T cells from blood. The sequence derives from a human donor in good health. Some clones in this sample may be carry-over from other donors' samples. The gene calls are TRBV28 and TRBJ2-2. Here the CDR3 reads CASSLMTTNTGELFF.